This T cell receptor beta chain comes out of a study of siplizumab effects on memory and regulatory T cells. About this clone: Its antigen is not known.

Overall study findings and caveats: Under siplizumab, an average roughly 70% of mappable alloreactive CD4+ clones were Treg-derived, compared with over 25% in controls. Left unconfirmed was the suppressive function of proliferating Tregs from siplizumab cultures.

Sequencing used immunoSEQ multiplex PCR; TCRdb keeps in-frame clones, though not all of them. The table shows some 100,000 clones, with approximately 96% occurring only once. CDR1 is MDHEN and CDR2 is SYDVKM in the germline V gene. This CDR3 has 14 amino acids. The V and J ends lost 7 bases and 5 bases, in that order; junction bases with no gene match: 9. This rearrangement joins TRBV28 to TRBJ2-5; 8 nucleotides line up with TRBD1. The source of this sequence is a human donor in good health. The sequenced sample consisted of naive CD4+ T cells sorted from blood. The CDR3, as DNA: TGTGCCAGCACTCGGACAGGGATCTGGGAGACCCAGTACTTC. Its protein is CASTRTGIWETQYF.